A selection of T cell receptor beta chains follows, all from one sample in a study of cytomegalovirus exposure and HLA in healthy donors. Sequencing used immunoSEQ multiplex PCR; TCRdb keeps in-frame clones, though not all of them. The table includes roughly 190,000 clones, roughly 86% detected once. The specimen was PBMCs. Every receptor here comes from a woman under 30 in good health and CMV-seronegative. The CDR3 runs from the conserved cysteine through the conserved F or W. A D gene is named only where the DNA matches it firmly. Clone sizes are given selectively: once, few, many, or a class where the clone is expanded.

CDR3: CASSQEEQGVYPTDTQYF
DNA: TGTGCCAGCAGCCAAGAAGAACAGGGGGTTTACCCCACAGATACGCAGTATTTT
V: TRBV4-2
J: TRBJ2-3
size: .
D: TRBD1

CDR3: CASSLTVAVSGQGSYEQYF
DNA: TGTGCCAGCAGCTTAACGGTAGCCGTCTCGGGACAAGGGTCCTACGAGCAGTACTTC
V: TRBV7-3
J: TRBJ2-7
size: .
D: .

CDR3: CASSRTSDSSTDTQYF
DNA: TGCGCCAGCAGCCGAACTAGCGACTCTAGCACAGATACGCAGTATTTT
V: TRBV4-1
J: TRBJ2-3
size: few
D: TRBD2

CDR3: CASSLYRDGETQYF
DNA: TGTGCCAGCAGTTTATACAGGGACGGGGAGACCCAGTACTTC
V: TRBV28
J: TRBJ2-5
size: .
D: .

CDR3: CASSYTGNYGYTF
DNA: TGTGCCAGCAGTTACACAGGGAACTATGGCTACACCTTC
V: TRBV6-5
J: TRBJ1-2
size: .
D: .

CDR3: CASSQGHGGNSPLHF
DNA: TGCGCCAGCAGCCAAGGCCATGGAGGCAATTCACCCCTCCACTTT
V: TRBV4-1
J: TRBJ1-6
size: .
D: .

CDR3: CASSEARLLRQTQYF
DNA: TGTGCCAGCAGTGAAGCGAGACTACTTCGTCAGACCCAGTACTTC
V: TRBV6-1
J: TRBJ2-5
size: .
D: .

CDR3: CASSLTSGVNNEQFF
DNA: TGTGCCAGCAGCTTGACTAGCGGGGTAAATAATGAGCAGTTCTTC
V: TRBV7-2
J: TRBJ2-1
size: .
D: TRBD2

CDR3: CATGQGSLKSGNTIYF
DNA: TGTGCCACCGGACAGGGATCCCTTAAGTCTGGAAACACCATATATTTT
V: TRBV15
J: TRBJ1-3
size: .
D: TRBD1

CDR3: CAISESGTGSSYEQYF
DNA: TGTGCCATCAGTGAGTCGGGAACAGGGAGCTCCTACGAGCAGTACTTC
V: TRBV10-3
J: TRBJ2-7
size: once
D: .

CDR3: CAISGAGAPTGELFF
DNA: TGTGCCATCAGTGGAGCGGGAGCCCCAACCGGGGAGCTGTTTTTT
V: TRBV10-3
J: TRBJ2-2
size: .
D: TRBD2

CDR3: CASSEDRVDEKLFF
DNA: TGTGCCAGCAGTGAGGACAGGGTCGACGAAAAACTGTTTTTT
V: TRBV6-5
J: TRBJ1-4
size: .
D: TRBD1

CDR3: CATSRDKLRDSLPALYEQYF
DNA: TGTGCCACCAGCAGAGACAAATTGCGGGACAGCCTACCCGCGCTCTACGAGCAGTACTTC
V: TRBV15
J: TRBJ2-7
size: .
D: .

CDR3: CASRRSGGNQPQHF
DNA: TGTGCCAGCAGGCGTTCGGGAGGCAATCAGCCCCAGCATTTT
V: TRBV28
J: TRBJ1-5
size: .
D: .